The clone carrying this TCR beta chain was counted only a few times. Its antigen is undetermined. These data are taken from a study of blood T cells in healthy people across ages. Findings and limits, study-wide: Naive CD4+ cells and diversity were both higher in long-lived donors than in aged donors.

The germline V gene has CDR1 SGHTA and CDR2 FQGTGA. The CDR3 runs 18 residues. V lost 5 bases, J lost 0 bases, and 21 bases lay in between. For the second PCR, which ran for 7 to 11 cycles, a sample-barcoded 5' primer and a J-beta primer mix were used. A tag from a template-switch adaptor with 12 random nucleotides marked each cDNA molecule. TCRdb redid the calling of the 5' RACE reads with MiXCR, one entry per CDR3 protein. This table holds more than 700,000 distinct CDR3 sequences, around half found once. The J gene is TRBJ2-3, the V gene TRBV7-3, with a tentative D call TRBD1 (6 bases). Material: blood. This clonotype originated in an elderly man in good health. The CDR3 protein is CASSAGRGADTSTDTQYF. The CDR3 region has the DNA TGTGCCAGCAGCGCCGGCAGGGGCGCTGATACTAGCACAGATACGCAGTATTTT.